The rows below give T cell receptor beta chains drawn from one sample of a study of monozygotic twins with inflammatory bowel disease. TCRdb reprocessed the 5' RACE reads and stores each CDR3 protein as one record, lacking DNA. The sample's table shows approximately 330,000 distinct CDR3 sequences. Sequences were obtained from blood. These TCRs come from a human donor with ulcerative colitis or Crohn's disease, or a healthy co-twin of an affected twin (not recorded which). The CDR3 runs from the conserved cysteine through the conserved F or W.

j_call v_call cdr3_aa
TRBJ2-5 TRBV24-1 CATSESGAQETQYF
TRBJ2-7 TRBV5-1 CASSPGLVSGLRTYEQYF
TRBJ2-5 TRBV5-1 CASSFERGGETQYF
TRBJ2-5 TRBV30 CAWSPGTTETQYF
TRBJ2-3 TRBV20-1 CSARGARDTQYF
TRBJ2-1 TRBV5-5 CASLLTSGGYNEQFF
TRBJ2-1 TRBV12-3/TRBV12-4 CASSLGQTLNGGFGEQFF
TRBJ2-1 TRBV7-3 CASSLTLAGASEQFF
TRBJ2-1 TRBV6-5 CASRQLGGEFF
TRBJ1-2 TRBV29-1 CSVGQVGGYGYTF
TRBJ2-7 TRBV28 CASSPRAPSSYEQYF
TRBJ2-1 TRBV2 CASSEALSSGWSSYNEQFF
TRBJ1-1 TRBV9 CASSPGEGITEAFF
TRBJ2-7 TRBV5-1 CASSLREVNYEQYF
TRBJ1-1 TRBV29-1 CSVEDLGKLRAFF
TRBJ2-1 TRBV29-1 CSVEGQGLYNEQFF
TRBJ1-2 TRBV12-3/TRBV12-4 CASSSAGSYGADYTF
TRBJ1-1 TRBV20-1 CSARQGVTNTEAFF
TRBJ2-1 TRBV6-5 CASSYSQGEGHEQFF
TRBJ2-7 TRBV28 CASSLGAPGEQYF
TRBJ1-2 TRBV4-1 CASSQENRVGSYGYTF
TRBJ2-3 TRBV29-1 CSVEDWGTGSTDTQYF
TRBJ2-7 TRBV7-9 CASSSQGSDEQYF
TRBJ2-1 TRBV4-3 CASSPDRGRGQFF
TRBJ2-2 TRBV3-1 CASSQESSGNTGELFF
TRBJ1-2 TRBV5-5 CASSFNGEYGYTF
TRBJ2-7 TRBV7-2 CASSLRDRGGYEQYF
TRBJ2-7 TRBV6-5 CASSYTSRGLLGEQYF
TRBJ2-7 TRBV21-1 CASSKVGGRDYEQYF
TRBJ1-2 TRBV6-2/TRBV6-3 CASSYSPKGNGYTF
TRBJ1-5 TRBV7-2 CASSSGVGTNQPQHF